These T cell receptor beta chains were read from a single sample in a study of blood T cells in healthy people across ages. TCRdb ran MiXCR on the 5' RACE reads and lists one entry per CDR3 protein. This table holds around 800,000 distinct CDR3 sequences, around 45% found once. Sequencing was done on a sample of blood. All receptors come from a man between 60 and 70 years old in good health. CDR3s include the opening cysteine and the closing phenylalanine or tryptophan. A D gene is named only where the DNA matches it firmly. Where a row states a size, it is once, few, many or the class of an expanded clone; other rows omit it.

.	many	TRBV12-3/TRBV12-4	TRBJ2-5	TGTGCCAGCAGCCGTGGGGCAGTGGAGACCCAGTACTTC	CASSRGAVETQYF
TRBD2	few	TRBV4-3	TRBJ2-1	TGCGCCAGCAGCCCCTACCCTAGCGGGGGGGCCCTCAATGAGCAGTTCTTC	CASSPYPSGGALNEQFF
TRBD1	few	TRBV13	TRBJ2-3	TGTGCCAGCAGCCCCCGGACAGGGAAAACAGATACGCAGTATTTT	CASSPRTGKTDTQYF
.	.	TRBV12-3/TRBV12-4	TRBJ2-5	TGTGCCAGCAGTTCCCAGGGGACCGAAGAGACCCAGTACTTC	CASSSQGTEETQYF
.	.	TRBV20-1	TRBJ2-3	TGCAGTGCCCGAGGGGGGGTGCCCACAGATACGCAGTATTTT	CSARGGVPTDTQYF
TRBD1	.	TRBV28	TRBJ2-7	TGTGCCAGCAGTGGCCATGGGACAGGCTACGAGCAGTACTTC	CASSGHGTGYEQYF
.	few	TRBV7-9	TRBJ2-1	TGTGCCAGCAGCTTAGCAGCTAGGAAAGTGCAGTTCTTC	CASSLAARKVQFF
.	.	TRBV28	TRBJ2-3	TGTGCCAGCAAGGGCAGCACCTCGGCAGATACGCAGTATTTT	CASKGSTSADTQYF
.	.	TRBV30	TRBJ1-5	TGTGCCTGGAGTAGGGGAGGGGGCAATCAGCCCCAGCATTTT	CAWSRGGGNQPQHF
.	.	TRBV3-1	TRBJ1-2	TGTGCCAGCGGCCAGGACGCCGCCGTACATGGCTACACCTTC	CASGQDAAVHGYTF
.	few	TRBV7-2	TRBJ1-2	TGTGCCAGCATCCTAACAGGAAACTATGGCTACACCTTC	CASILTGNYGYTF
.	many	TRBV5-5	TRBJ2-7	TGTGCCAGCAGCCCTTCCTGGCAGAACTACGAGCAGTACTTC	CASSPSWQNYEQYF
.	.	TRBV4-3	TRBJ1-5	TGCGCCAGCAGCCAATCCAGGGGTAGCAATCAGCCCCAGCATTTT	CASSQSRGSNQPQHF
.	.	TRBV19	TRBJ2-1	TGTGCCAGTAGTATAGAAGGGGCAACCTACAATGAGCAGTTCTTC	CASSIEGATYNEQFF